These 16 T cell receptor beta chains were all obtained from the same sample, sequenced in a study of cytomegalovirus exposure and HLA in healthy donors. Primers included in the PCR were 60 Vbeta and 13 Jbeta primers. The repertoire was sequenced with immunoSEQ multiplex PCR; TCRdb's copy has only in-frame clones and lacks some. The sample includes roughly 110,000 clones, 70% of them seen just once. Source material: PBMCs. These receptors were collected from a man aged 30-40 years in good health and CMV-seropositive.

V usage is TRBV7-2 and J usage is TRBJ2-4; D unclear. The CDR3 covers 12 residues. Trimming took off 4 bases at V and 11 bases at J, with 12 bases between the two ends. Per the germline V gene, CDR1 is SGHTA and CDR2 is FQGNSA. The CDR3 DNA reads TGTGCCAGCAGCTCCCTTAACTTACTTCAGTACTTC. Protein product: CASSSLNLLQYF.

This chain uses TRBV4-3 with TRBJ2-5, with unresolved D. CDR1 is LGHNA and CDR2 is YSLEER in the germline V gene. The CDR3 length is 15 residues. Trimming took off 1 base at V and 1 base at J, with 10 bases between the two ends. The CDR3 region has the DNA TGCGCCAGCAGCCAAGTTAGAAACTCCCAAGAGACCCAGTACTTC. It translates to CASSQVRNSQETQYF.

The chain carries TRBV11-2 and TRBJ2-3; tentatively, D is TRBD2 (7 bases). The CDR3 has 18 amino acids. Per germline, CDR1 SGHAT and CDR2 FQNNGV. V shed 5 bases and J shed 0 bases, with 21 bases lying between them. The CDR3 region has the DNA TGTGCCAGCAGCCGCTGGGGGGAGGGAGGGGGTAGCACAGATACGCAGTATTTT. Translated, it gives CASSRWGEGGGSTDTQYF.

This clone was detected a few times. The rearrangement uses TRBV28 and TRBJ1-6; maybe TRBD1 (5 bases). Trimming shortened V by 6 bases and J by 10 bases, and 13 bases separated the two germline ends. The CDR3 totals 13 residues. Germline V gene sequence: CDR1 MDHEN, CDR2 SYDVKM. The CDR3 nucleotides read TGTGCCAGCAGCAGGGACTGGGGCTCACCCCTCCACTTT. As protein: CASSRDWGSPLHF.

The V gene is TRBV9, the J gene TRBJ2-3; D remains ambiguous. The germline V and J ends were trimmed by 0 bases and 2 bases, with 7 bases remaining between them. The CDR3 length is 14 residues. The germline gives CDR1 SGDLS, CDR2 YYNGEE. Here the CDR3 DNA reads TGTGCCAGCAGCGTAGCTCCTAACACAGATACGCAGTATTTT. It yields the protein CASSVAPNTDTQYF.

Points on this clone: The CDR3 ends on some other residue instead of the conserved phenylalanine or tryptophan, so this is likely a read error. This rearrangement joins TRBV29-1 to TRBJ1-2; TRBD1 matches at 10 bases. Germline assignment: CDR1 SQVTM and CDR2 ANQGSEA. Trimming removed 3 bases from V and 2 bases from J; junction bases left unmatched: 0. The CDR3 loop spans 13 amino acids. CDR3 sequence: CSVEGQGNYGYTL. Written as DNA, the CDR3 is TGCAGCGTTGAGGGACAGGGGAACTATGGCTACACCCTC.

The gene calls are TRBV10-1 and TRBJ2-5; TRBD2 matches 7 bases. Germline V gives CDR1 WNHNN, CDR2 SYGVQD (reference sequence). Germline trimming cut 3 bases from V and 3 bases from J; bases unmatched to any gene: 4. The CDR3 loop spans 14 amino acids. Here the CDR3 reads CASSDGGVEETQYF. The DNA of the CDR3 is TGCGCCAGCAGTGATGGGGGGGTCGAAGAGACCCAGTACTTC.

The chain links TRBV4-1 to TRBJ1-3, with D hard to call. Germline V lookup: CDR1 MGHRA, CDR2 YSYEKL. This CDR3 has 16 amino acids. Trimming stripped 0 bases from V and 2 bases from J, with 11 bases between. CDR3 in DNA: TGCGCCAGCAGCCAAGAGAGGACTGAGGCTGGAAACACCATATATTTT. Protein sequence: CASSQERTEAGNTIYF.

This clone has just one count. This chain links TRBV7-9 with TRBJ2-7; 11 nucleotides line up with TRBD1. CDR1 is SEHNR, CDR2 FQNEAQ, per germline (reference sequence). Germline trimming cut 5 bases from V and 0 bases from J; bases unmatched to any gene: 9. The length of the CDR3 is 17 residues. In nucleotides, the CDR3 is TGTGCCAGCAGCCACGGGACAGGGGGACGACGCTCCTACGAGCAGTACTTC. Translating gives CASSHGTGGRRSYEQYF.

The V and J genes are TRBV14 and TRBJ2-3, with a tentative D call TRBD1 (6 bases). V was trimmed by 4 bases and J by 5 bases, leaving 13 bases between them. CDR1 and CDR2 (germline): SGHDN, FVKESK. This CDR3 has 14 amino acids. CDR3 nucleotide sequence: TGTGCCAGCAGCCTAACAGGGATTCAAGATACGCAGTATTTT. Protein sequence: CASSLTGIQDTQYF.

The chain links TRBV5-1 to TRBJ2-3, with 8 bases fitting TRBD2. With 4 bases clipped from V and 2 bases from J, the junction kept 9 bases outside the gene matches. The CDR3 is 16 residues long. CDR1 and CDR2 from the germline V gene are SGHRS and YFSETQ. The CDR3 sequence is CASSPGGSGFTDTQYF. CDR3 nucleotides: TGCGCCAGCAGCCCGGGGGGGAGCGGATTCACAGATACGCAGTATTTT.

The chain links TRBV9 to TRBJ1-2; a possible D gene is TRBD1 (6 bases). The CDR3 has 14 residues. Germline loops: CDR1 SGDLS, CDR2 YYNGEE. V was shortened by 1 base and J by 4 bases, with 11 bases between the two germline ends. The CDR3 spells CASSVPGQTYGYTF. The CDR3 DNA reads TGTGCCAGCAGCGTACCTGGACAGACCTATGGCTACACCTTC.

The DNA of the CDR3 is TGTGCCAGCAGTTTATCATCGGGGGGACAGGGATACTATGGCTACACCTTC. Amino acids: CASSLSSGGQGYYGYTF. The rearrangement links TRBV27 to TRBJ1-2; 9 bases line up with TRBD1. Germline V gene data show CDR1 as MNHEY and CDR2 as SMNVEV (reference sequence). The V and J ends lost 0 bases and 3 bases, in that order; junction bases with no gene match: 8. The CDR3 totals 17 residues.

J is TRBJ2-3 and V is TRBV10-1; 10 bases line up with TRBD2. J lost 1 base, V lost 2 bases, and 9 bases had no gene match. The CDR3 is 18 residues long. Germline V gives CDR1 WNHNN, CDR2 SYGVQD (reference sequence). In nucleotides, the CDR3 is TGCGCCAGCAGTGAGCAACTAGCGGGGAGCGGTGGCACAGATACGCAGTATTTT. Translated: CASSEQLAGSGGTDTQYF.

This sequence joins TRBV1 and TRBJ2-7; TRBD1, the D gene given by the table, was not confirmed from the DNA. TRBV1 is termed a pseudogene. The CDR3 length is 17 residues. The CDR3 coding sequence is TGCACCAGCAGCCAAGATAGGAACAGGGGGGCCCATGGCGAGCAGTACGTC. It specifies CTSSQDRNRGAHGEQYV.

The CDR3 sequence: CASSLGGPVMAYEQYV. The CDR3 bases are TGTGCCAGCAGTCTGGGGGGGCCTGTGATGGCCTACGAGCAGTACGTC. The genes are TRBV2 and TRBJ2-7, with a tentative D call TRBD2 (7 bases). The germline CDR1 and CDR2 sequences are SNHLY and FYNNEI. This CDR3 is built from 16 residues. V shed 5 bases and J shed 2 bases, with 19 bases lying between them.